The source of this T cell receptor (beta chain) is a study of blood T cell repertoires in COVID-19. Study summary: The United States, Italy and Spain supplied acute and convalescent COVID-19 samples.

Here immunoSEQ multiplex PCR was the method, and the copy in TCRdb shows in-frame clones only, minus some. The table has about 140,000 clones, roughly 82% seen once. There are 12 residues in the CDR3. V lost 4 bases to trimming and J lost 7 bases; unmatched junction nucleotides: 6. Germline CDR1 and CDR2: GTSNPN and SVGIG (reference sequence). This sequence was found in a man in his sixties with active or convalescent COVID-19. The V gene is TRBV30, the J gene TRBJ1-2; 7 bases are a match to TRBD1. Specimen: peripheral blood. CDR3 coding DNA: TGTGCCTGGACCTCAGGGGGTACTGGCTACACCTTC. Amino acids: CAWTSGGTGYTF. Full variable domain (outside the CDR3, taken from reference TRBV30 and TRBJ1-2): SQTIHQWPATLVQPVGSPLSLECTVEGTSNPNLYWYRQAAGRGLQLLFYSVGIGQISSEVPQNLSASRPQDRQFILSSKKLLLSDSGFYLCAWTSGGTGYTFGSGTRLTVV.